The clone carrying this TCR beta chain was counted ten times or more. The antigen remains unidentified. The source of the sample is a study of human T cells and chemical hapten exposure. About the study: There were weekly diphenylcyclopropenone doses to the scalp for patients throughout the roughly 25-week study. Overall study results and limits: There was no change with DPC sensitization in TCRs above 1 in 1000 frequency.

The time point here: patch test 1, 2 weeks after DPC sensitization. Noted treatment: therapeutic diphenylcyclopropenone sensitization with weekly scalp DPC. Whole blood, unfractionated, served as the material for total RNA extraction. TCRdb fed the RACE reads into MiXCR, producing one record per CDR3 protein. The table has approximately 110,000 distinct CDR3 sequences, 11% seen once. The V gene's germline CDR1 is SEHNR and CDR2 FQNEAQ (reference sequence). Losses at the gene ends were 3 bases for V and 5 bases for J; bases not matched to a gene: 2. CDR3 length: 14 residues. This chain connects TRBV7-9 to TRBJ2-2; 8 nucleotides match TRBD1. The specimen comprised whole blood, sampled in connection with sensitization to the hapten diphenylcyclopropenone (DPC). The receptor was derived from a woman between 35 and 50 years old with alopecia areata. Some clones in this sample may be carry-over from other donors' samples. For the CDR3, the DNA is TGTGCCAGCAGCTTCGGGGACAGGACCGGGGAGCTGTTTTTT. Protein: CASSFGDRTGELFF.